This T cell receptor beta chain was obtained from a study of tumor-infiltrating lymphocytes in primary liver carcinoma. Study-level background: Donors had hepatocellular carcinoma or combined HCC and intrahepatic cholangiocarcinoma. Tumors measured roughly 4.2 to 10 cm and were stage T1-T3 N0M0. Study findings and constraints: Tumors carried a top-250-clone fraction significantly exceeding that of blood (p = 0.039). Reduced overlap was seen in tumor-adjacent and tumor-blood pairs versus tumor region pairs.

The CDR3 spans 11 residues. CDR1 is MNHNS and CDR2 is SASEGT in the germline V gene. The V end was cut by 8 bases, the J end by 5 bases, with 9 bases between. Synthesis of TCR beta cDNA was carried out from 500 ng total RNA with a constant-region primer. Three nested multiplex PCR rounds, a slightly modified ARM-PCR method, built the TCR beta libraries. Two initial PCR rounds of around 9 cycles each paired TRBV1-TRBV30 forward primers with a C-beta reverse primer. TCRdb ran MiXCR on the multiplex PCR reads and lists one entry per CDR3 protein. This table holds approximately 300,000 distinct CDR3 sequences, about 62% found once. RNA was extracted from whole blood without cell sorting, alongside germline DNA. With respect to this clonotype: Its target is unknown. The conserved closing phenylalanine or tryptophan is absent in this CDR3, likely reflecting a read error.

Material for sequencing was peripheral blood. This sequence was found in a man aged 40-55 years with primary liver carcinoma and hepatitis B virus infection. This chain joins TRBV6-1 and TRBJ2-5; no reliable D call. This CDR3 is CASFTWETQYY. CDR3 nucleotides: TGTGCCAGCTTCACGTGGGAGACCCAGTACTAC.